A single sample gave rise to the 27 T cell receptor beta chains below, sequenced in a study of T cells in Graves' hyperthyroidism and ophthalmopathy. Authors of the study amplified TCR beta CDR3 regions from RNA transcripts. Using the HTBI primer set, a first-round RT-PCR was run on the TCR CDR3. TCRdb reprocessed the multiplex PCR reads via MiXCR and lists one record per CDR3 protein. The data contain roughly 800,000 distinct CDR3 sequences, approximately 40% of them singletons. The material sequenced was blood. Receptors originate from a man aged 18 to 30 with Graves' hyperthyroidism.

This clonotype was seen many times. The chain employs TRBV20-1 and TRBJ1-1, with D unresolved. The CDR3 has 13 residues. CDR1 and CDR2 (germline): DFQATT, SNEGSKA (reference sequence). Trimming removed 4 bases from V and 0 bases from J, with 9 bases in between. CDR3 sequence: CSANSHMNTEAFF. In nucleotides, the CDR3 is TGCAGTGCTAACTCACACATGAACACTGAAGCTTTCTTT.

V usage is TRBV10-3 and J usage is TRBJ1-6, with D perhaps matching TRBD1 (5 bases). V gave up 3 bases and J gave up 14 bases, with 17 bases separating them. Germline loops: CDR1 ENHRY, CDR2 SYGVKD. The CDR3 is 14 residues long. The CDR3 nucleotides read TGTGCCATCAGTGAAGGTGGGGCCGATGGCACCCTCCACTTT. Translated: CAISEGGADGTLHF.

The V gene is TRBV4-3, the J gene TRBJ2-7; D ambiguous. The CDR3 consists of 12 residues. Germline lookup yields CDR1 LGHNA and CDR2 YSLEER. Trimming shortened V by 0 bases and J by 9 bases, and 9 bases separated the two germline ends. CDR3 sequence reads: CASSQEEIRQYF. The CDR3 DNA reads TGCGCCAGCAGCCAAGAAGAGATAAGGCAGTACTTC.

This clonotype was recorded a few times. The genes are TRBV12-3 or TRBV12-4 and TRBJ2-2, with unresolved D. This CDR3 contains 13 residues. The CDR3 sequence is CASELSNTGELFF. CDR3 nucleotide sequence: TGTGCTAGTGAACTCTCGAACACCGGGGAGCTGTTTTTT.

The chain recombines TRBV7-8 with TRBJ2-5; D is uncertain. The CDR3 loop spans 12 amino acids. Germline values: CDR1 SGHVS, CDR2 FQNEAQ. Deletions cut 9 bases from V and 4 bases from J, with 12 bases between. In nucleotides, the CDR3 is TGTGCCAGTAACTGGGGTGGAGAGACCCAGTACTTC. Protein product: CASNWGGETQYF.

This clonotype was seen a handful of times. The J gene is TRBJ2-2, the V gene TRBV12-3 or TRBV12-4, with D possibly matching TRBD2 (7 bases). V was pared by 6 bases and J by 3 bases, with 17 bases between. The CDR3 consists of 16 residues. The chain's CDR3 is CASSLRRGRDTGELFF. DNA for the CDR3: TGTGCCAGCAGCTTAAGGCGGGGGCGGGACACCGGGGAGCTGTTTTTT.

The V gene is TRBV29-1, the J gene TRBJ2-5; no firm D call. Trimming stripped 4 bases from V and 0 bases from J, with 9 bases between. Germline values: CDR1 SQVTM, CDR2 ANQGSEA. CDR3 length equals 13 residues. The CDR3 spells CSVVRVNQETQYF. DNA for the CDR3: TGCAGCGTTGTTAGGGTGAACCAAGAGACCCAGTACTTC.

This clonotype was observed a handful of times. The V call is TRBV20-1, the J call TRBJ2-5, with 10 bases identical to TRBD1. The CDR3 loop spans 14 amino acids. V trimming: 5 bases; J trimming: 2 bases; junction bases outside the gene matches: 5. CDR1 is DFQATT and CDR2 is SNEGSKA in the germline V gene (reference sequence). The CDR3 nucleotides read TGCAGTGCTGGGGACAGGGGTGAGCAAGAGACCCAGTACTTC. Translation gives CSAGDRGEQETQYF.

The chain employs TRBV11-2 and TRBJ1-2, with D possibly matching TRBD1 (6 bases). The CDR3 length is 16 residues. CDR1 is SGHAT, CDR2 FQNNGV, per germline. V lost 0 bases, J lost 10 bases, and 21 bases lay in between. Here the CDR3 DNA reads TGTGCCAGCAGCTTAGAACCCCAGGGAGGGGGGTACGACTACACCTTC. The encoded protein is CASSLEPQGGGYDYTF.

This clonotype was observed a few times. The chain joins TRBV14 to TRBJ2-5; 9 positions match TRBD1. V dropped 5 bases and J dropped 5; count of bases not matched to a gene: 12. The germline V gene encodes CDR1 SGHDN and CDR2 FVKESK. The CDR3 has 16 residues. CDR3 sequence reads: CASSVIPGTGNETQYF. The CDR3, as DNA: TGTGCCAGCAGCGTCATCCCCGGGACAGGGAACGAGACCCAGTACTTC.

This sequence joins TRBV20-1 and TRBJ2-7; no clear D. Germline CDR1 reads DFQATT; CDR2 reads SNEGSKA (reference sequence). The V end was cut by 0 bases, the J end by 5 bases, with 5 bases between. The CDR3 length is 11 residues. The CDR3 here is CSARDGHEQYF. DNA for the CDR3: TGCAGTGCTAGAGATGGGCACGAGCAGTACTTC.

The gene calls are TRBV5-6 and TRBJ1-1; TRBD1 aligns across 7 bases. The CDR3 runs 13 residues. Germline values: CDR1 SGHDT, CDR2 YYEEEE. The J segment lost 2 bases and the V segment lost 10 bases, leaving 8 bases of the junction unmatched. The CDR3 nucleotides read TGTGCCTGGGCGCGGGACAGCAACACTGAAGCTTTCTTT. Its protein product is CAWARDSNTEAFF.

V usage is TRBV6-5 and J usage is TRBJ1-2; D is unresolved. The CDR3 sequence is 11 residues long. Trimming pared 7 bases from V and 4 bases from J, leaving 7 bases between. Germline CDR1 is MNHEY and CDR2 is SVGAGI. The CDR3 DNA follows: TGTGCCAGCACTGGAGTCTATGGCTACACCTTC. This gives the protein CASTGVYGYTF.

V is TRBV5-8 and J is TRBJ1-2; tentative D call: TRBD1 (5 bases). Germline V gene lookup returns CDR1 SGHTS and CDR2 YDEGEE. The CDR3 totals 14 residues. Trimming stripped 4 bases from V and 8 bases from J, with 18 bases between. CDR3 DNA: TGTGCCAGCAGCGCGGGACCTCCCTCGGGGGGCTACACCTTC. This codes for CASSAGPPSGGYTF.

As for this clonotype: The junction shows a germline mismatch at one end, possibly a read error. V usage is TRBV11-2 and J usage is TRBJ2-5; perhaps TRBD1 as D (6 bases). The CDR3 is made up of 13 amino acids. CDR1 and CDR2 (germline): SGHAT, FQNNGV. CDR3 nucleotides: TGTGCCAGCAGCTCGGACAGAACGGAGACTCAGTACTTT. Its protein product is CASSSDRTETQYF.

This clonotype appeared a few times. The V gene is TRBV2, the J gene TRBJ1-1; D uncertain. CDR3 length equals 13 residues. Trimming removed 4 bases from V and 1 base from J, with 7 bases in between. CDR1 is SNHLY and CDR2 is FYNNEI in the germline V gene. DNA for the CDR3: TGTGCCAGCAGTGGGAGACAGAACACTGAAGCTTTCTTT. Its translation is CASSGRQNTEAFF. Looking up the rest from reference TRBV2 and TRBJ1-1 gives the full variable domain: EPEVTQTPSHQVTQMGQEVILRCVPISNHLYFYWYRQILGQKVEFLVSFYNNEISEKSEIFDDQFSVERPDGSNFTLKIRSTKLEDSAMYFCASSGRQNTEAFFGQGTRLTVV.

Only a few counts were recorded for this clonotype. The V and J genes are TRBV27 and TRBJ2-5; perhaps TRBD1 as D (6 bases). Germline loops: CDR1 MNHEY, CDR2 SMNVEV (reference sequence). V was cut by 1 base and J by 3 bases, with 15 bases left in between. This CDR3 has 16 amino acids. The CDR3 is CASSLFAPPGEETQYF. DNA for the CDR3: TGTGCCAGCAGTTTATTTGCTCCTCCAGGGGAAGAGACCCAGTACTTC.

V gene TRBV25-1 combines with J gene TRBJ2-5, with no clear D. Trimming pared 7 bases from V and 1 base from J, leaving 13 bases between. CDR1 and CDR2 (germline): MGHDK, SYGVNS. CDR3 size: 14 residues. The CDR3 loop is CASNQEPAQETQYF. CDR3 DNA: TGTGCCAGCAACCAAGAACCAGCCCAAGAGACCCAGTACTTC.

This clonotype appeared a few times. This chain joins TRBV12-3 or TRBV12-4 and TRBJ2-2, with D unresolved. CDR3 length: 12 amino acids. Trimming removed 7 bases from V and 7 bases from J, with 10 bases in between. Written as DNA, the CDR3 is TGTGCCAGCACCCTAGTTGGCGGGGAGCTGTTTTTT. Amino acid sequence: CASTLVGGELFF.

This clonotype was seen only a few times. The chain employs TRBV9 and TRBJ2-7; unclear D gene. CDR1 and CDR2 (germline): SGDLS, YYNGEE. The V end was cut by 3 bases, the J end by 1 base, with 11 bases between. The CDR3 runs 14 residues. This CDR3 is CASSEHGRSYEQYF. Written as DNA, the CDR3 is TGTGCCAGCAGCGAACACGGGCGGTCCTACGAGCAGTACTTC.

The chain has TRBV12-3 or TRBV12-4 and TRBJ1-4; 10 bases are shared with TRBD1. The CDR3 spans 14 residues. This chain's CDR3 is CASGEGQGGEKLFF. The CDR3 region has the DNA TGTGCTAGTGGGGAAGGACAGGGGGGCGAAAAACTGTTTTTT.

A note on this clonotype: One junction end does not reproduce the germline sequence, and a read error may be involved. This chain's CDR3 is CASSQEPTGYPYGYTF. The DNA of the CDR3 is TGCGCCAGCAGCCAGGAGCCGACAGGCTACCCTTATGGCTACACCTTC. V is TRBV9 and J is TRBJ1-2, with a tentative D call TRBD1 (6 bases). Germline values: CDR1 SGDLS, CDR2 YYNGEE. The CDR3 spans 16 residues.

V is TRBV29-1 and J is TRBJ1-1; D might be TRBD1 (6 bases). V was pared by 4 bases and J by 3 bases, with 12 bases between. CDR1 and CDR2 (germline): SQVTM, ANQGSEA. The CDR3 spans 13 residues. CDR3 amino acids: CSVVGRGDTEAFF. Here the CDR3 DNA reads TGCAGCGTTGTAGGGAGGGGGGACACTGAAGCTTTCTTT. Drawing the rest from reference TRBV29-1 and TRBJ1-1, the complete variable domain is SAVISQKPSRDICQRGTSLTIQCQVDSQVTMMFWYRQQPGQSLTLIATANQGSEATYESGFVIDKFPISRPNLTFSTLTVSNMSPEDSSIYLCSVVGRGDTEAFFGQGTRLTVV.

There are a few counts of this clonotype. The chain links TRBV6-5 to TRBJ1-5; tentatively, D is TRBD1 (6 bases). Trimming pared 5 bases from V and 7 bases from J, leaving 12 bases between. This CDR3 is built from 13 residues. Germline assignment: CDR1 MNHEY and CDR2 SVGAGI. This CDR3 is CASSAGADQPQHF. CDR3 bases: TGTGCCAGCAGTGCGGGGGCGGACCAGCCCCAGCATTTT.

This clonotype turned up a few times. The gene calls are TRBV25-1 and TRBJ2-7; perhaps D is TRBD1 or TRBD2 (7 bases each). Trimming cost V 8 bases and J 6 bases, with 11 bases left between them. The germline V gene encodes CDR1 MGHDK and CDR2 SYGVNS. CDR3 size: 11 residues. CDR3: CASARGGEQYF. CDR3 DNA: TGTGCCAGCGCCAGGGGGGGCGAGCAGTACTTC.

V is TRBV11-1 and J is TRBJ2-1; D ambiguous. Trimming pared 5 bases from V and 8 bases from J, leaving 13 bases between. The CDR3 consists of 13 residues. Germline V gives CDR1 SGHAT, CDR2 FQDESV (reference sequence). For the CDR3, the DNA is TGTGCCAGCAGCCCCCCTCAGGCAGATGAGCAGTTCTTC. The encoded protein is CASSPPQADEQFF.

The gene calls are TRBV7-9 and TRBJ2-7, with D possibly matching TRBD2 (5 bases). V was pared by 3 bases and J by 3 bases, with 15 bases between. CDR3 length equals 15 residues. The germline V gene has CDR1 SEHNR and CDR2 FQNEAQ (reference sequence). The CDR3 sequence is CASSLSGGWGYEQYF. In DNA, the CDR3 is TGTGCCAGCAGCTTGTCTGGCGGGTGGGGCTACGAGCAGTACTTC.